This is a list of T cell receptor beta chains from one sample in a study of T cell responses to AZD1222 COVID-19 vaccine. Generated by immunoSEQ multiplex PCR, the TCRdb table keeps only in-frame clones and is missing some. The sample consists of about 110,000 clones, under 90% of them appearing once. The sample consisted of peripheral blood, taken on day 0 of AZD1222 vaccination. These receptors were taken from an adult in good health. CDR3s include the opening cysteine and the closing phenylalanine or tryptophan. The D gene is left open where the match is weak. The size of a clone is reported for some rows only, either as once, few or many, or as a class for expanded clones.

d_call j_call v_call clone_size cdr3_aa cdr3_nt
TRBD2 TRBJ2-1 TRBV7-8 NA CASSKEIAGSSYNEQFF TGTGCCAGCAGCAAAGAAATAGCGGGGAGCTCCTACAATGAGCAGTTCTTC
TRBD2 TRBJ2-3 TRBV7-3 NA CASSPLSGPDSDTQYF TGTGCCAGCAGCCCTCTTAGCGGGCCCGACAGCGATACGCAGTATTTT
TRBD2 TRBJ2-1 TRBV7-2 NA CASSSPGLAGRSDRNEQFF TGTGCCAGCAGTTCCCCGGGACTAGCGGGAAGGTCGGATCGGAATGAGCAGTTCTTC
NA TRBJ1-1 TRBV7-8 NA CASSLVYTGVGAFF TGTGCCAGCAGCTTAGTCTATACGGGCGTGGGAGCTTTCTTT
NA TRBJ1-5 TRBV21-1 NA CASSKRDQGNQPQHF TGTGCCAGCAGCAAGAGGGATCAGGGCAATCAGCCCCAGCATTTT
NA TRBJ1-3 TRBV3-1/TRBV3-2 once CASSQTWGRENTIYF TGTGCCAGCAGCCAGACATGGGGGCGCGAAAACACCATATATTTT
TRBD2 TRBJ2-7 TRBV19 NA CASSSREGLSGEQYF TGTGCCAGTAGTAGCCGGGAGGGCCTCAGCGGCGAGCAGTACTTC
NA TRBJ1-6 TRBV2 NA CASSRLLTNSPLHF TGTGCCAGCAGCCGACTGTTGACTAATTCACCCCTCCACTTT
NA TRBJ2-5 TRBV4-1 once CASSQAPHEETQYF TGCGCCAGCAGCCAAGCCCCCCACGAAGAGACCCAGTACTTC
NA TRBJ2-3 TRBV15 NA CATSLSGQDTDTQYF TGTGCCACCAGCCTCTCCGGCCAGGACACAGATACGCAGTATTTT
NA TRBJ1-5 TRBV6-5 NA CASSSQNNQPQHF TGTGCCAGCAGTTCACAGAACAATCAGCCCCAGCATTTT
NA TRBJ2-1 TRBV5-1 NA CASSPGGTGTWNEQFF TGCGCCAGCAGCCCCGGAGGAACTGGGACGTGGAATGAGCAGTTCTTC
NA TRBJ1-3 TRBV6-1 once CASSEARDGADTIYF TGTGCCAGCAGTGAAGCGAGAGATGGGGCAGACACCATATATTTT
NA TRBJ1-5 TRBV27 NA CASSPDRGYNQPQHF TGTGCCAGCAGTCCGGACCGCGGCTATAATCAGCCCCAGCATTTT
NA TRBJ1-1 TRBV2 NA CASNRVNTEAFF TGTGCCAGCAACAGGGTAAACACTGAAGCTTTCTTT
NA TRBJ2-7 TRBV14 NA CASSQPTYEQYF TGTGCCAGCAGCCAACCGACCTACGAGCAGTACTTC
NA TRBJ1-2 TRBV19 NA CASSRWNYGYTF TGTGCCAGTAGTCGGTGGAACTATGGCTACACCTTC
NA TRBJ1-1 TRBV9 NA CASSVAGRNTEAFF TGTGCCAGCAGCGTAGCTGGCAGGAACACTGAAGCTTTCTTT
NA TRBJ1-2 TRBV4-3 NA CASSQDPSPWGGYTF TGCGCCAGCAGCCAAGATCCCAGCCCTTGGGGGGGCTACACCTTC
NA TRBJ2-7 TRBV6-5 NA CASSYRISYEQYF TGTGCCAGCAGTTACAGGATTTCCTACGAGCAGTACTTC
TRBD1 TRBJ1-1 TRBV18 NA CASSRPDRQNTEAFF TGTGCCAGCTCACGGCCGGACAGGCAGAACACTGAAGCTTTCTTT
TRBD1 TRBJ2-7 TRBV28 NA CASRTTGTGFPMYF TGTGCCAGCAGAACTACCGGGACAGGGTTTCCCATGTACTTC
TRBD2 TRBJ2-3 TRBV19 NA CASSRGLAEGDTQYF TGTGCCAGTAGTAGAGGACTAGCGGAAGGCGATACGCAGTATTTT
TRBD1 TRBJ1-2 TRBV19 NA CASSRGDSNYGYTF TGTGCCAGTAGCCGAGGGGACAGTAACTATGGCTACACCTTC
NA TRBJ1-1 TRBV6-2/TRBV6-3 NA CASSPLGQLNTEAFF TGTGCCAGCAGTCCCCTCGGACAGTTGAACACTGAAGCTTTCTTT
NA TRBJ2-1 TRBV6-1 NA CASSDPAYGGEQFF TGTGCCAGCAGTGACCCAGCCTATGGGGGTGAGCAGTTCTTC
NA TRBJ1-5 TRBV12-3/TRBV12-4 NA CASRKTAWAPQHF TGTGCCAGCAGAAAAACAGCCTGGGCGCCCCAGCATTTT
NA TRBJ1-5 TRBV12-5 NA CASAGNSNQPQHF TGTGCTAGTGCCGGGAATAGCAATCAGCCCCAGCATTTT
TRBD1 TRBJ2-5 TRBV28 NA CASKTGGETQYF TGTGCCAGTAAGACAGGGGGAGAGACCCAGTACTTC
NA TRBJ1-2 TRBV3-1/TRBV3-2 NA CASSHAFRTLPNGYTF TGTGCCAGCAGCCATGCCTTCCGGACCCTTCCAAATGGCTACACCTTC
TRBD2 TRBJ2-7 TRBV6-6 once CASSYPLAGSGEQYF TGTGCCAGCAGTTACCCGCTAGCGGGCTCCGGTGAGCAGTACTTC
NA TRBJ1-1 TRBV7-2 NA CASSLAGYTEAFF TGTGCCAGCAGCTTAGCAGGGTACACTGAAGCTTTCTTT
NA TRBJ1-1 TRBV18 NA CASSSQGSAFF TGTGCCAGCTCATCTCAGGGGTCGGCTTTCTTT
TRBD2 TRBJ2-1 TRBV19 NA CASSRASGRYNEQFF TGTGCCAGTAGTAGGGCCAGCGGGAGGTACAATGAGCAGTTCTTC
NA TRBJ1-6 TRBV11-2 NA CASSLRGSTGTLGSPLHF TGTGCCAGCAGCTTAAGGGGATCGACAGGTACTCTCGGCTCACCCCTCCACTTT
NA TRBJ1-1 TRBV29-1 NA CSALGGTEAFF TGCAGCGCCCTCGGGGGGACTGAAGCTTTCTTT
NA TRBJ1-3 TRBV15 NA CATSTLRSRELGNTIYF TGTGCCACCAGCACATTGAGGTCCAGGGAATTAGGAAACACCATATATTTT
NA TRBJ2-1 TRBV4-3 NA CASSQDGRLGYNEQFF TGCGCCAGCAGCCAAGATGGTCGGCTCGGCTACAATGAGCAGTTCTTC
NA TRBJ1-2 TRBV25-1 NA CASSVSGYGYTF TGTGCCAGCAGTGTTTCAGGCTATGGCTACACCTTC
NA TRBJ1-1 TRBV7-2 NA CASSLLRALEAFF TGTGCCAGCAGCTTGCTCCGGGCCCTTGAAGCTTTCTTT
NA TRBJ2-5 TRBV7-8 NA CASSFRQGLYQETQYF TGTGCCAGCAGCTTCAGACAGGGACTGTACCAAGAGACCCAGTACTTC
TRBD1 TRBJ1-1 TRBV7-9 NA CASTLPHQGGAFF TGTGCCAGCACCTTGCCTCATCAGGGGGGAGCTTTCTTT
TRBD1 TRBJ1-1 TRBV28 NA CASSFEGARAFF TGTGCCAGCAGTTTCGAGGGGGCGAGGGCTTTCTTT
NA TRBJ1-5 TRBV3-1/TRBV3-2 NA CASSSKQGFNQPQHF TGTGCCAGCAGCTCGAAACAGGGATTCAATCAGCCCCAGCATTTT
TRBD2 TRBJ2-3 TRBV19 NA CASSGGGLRRTDTQYF TGTGCCAGTAGTGGGGGGGGACTACGGCGCACAGATACGCAGTATTTT
TRBD2 TRBJ2-7 TRBV28 once CASSLLGGDYEQYF TGTGCCAGCAGTTTACTGGGGGGGGACTACGAGCAGTACTTC
NA TRBJ2-7 TRBV6-5 NA CASSYAAVSSYEQYF TGTGCCAGCAGTTACGCGGCCGTCAGCTCCTACGAGCAGTACTTC